This passage covers 25 T cell receptor beta chains from one sample sequenced in a study of Graves' ophthalmopathy and Graves' hyperthyroidism. RNA transcripts were the template, and TCR beta CDR3 regions were amplified from them. RT-PCR with HTBI primers came first, then second-round multiplex PCR. TCRdb re-called the multiplex PCR reads through MiXCR, storing one row per CDR3 protein. The table has a few hundred thousand distinct CDR3 sequences, 15% seen once. The sample comprised peripheral blood. The receptor set was obtained from a woman aged 18-29 years with stable Graves' hyperthyroidism.

This clonotype was counted at least ten times. The chain combines TRBV19 with TRBJ1-5; 9 bases fit TRBD1. The CDR3 totals 15 residues. The V and J ends lost 0 bases and 6 bases, in that order; junction bases with no gene match: 3. Germline loops: CDR1 LNHDA, CDR2 SQIVND (reference sequence). The CDR3 DNA is TGTGCCAGTAGTATAGAGGGACAGGGACGTCAGCCCCAGCATTTT. Its protein is CASSIEGQGRQPQHF.

This clonotype has a count of ten or more. V gene TRBV25-1 combines with J gene TRBJ1-1; D remains unclear. Germline CDR1 and CDR2: MGHDK and SYGVNS. V shed 2 bases and J shed 7 bases, with 8 bases lying between them. The CDR3 extends over 12 amino acids. CDR3 coding DNA: TGTGCCAGCAGTGAACGGACGAGTGAAGCTTTCTTT. It codes for CASSERTSEAFF.

This clonotype was seen ten or more times. This rearrangement joins TRBV12-3 or TRBV12-4 to TRBJ2-5; TRBD2 might be the D (5 bases). The germline V and J ends were trimmed by 1 base and 5 bases, with 11 bases remaining between them. CDR3 length: 14 residues. CDR3: CASSLGGKLETQYF. The CDR3 DNA reads TGTGCCAGCAGTTTAGGAGGGAAGCTCGAGACCCAGTACTTC.

The sample holds many counts of this clonotype. The chain recombines TRBV5-1 with TRBJ2-7; maybe TRBD1 (6 bases). Trimming shortened V by 4 bases and J by 6 bases, and 20 bases separated the two germline ends. From germline, CDR1 is SGHRS and CDR2 YFSETQ. The CDR3 runs to 15 residues. CDR3 nucleotide sequence: TGCGCCAGCAGCCTATCGACAGGAATCACAGGCGAGCAGTACTTC. This sequence encodes CASSLSTGITGEQYF.

This clonotype was picked up a small number of times. The CDR3 loop reads CASRRFDSPGAFF. As DNA, the CDR3 is TGCGCCAGCAGACGATTTGACAGCCCAGGAGCTTTCTTT. This chain joins TRBV5-1 and TRBJ1-1, with D maybe TRBD1 (5 bases). The germline gives CDR1 SGHRS, CDR2 YFSETQ. Trimming pared 5 bases from V and 10 bases from J, leaving 18 bases between. This CDR3 has 13 amino acids.

In its sample, this clonotype was seen a few times. The chain joins TRBV3-1 to TRBJ1-1, with D unclear. CDR1 is LGHDT, CDR2 YNNKEL, per germline (reference sequence). The CDR3 length is 17 residues. V shed 0 bases and J shed 1 base, with 15 bases lying between them. The CDR3 is CASSQDSGGHQNTEAFF. CDR3 nucleotide sequence: TGTGCCAGCAGCCAAGATAGCGGCGGGCACCAGAACACTGAAGCTTTCTTT.

This clonotype has only a few counts. The chain uses TRBV20-1 and TRBJ2-5; 8 bases line up with TRBD2. The CDR3 extends over 18 amino acids. The V segment lost 0 bases and the J segment 1 base; nucleotides outside the gene matches: 13. CDR1 is DFQATT, CDR2 SNEGSKA, per germline (reference sequence). This CDR3 is CSARDIWIAGRPQETQYF. The CDR3 DNA reads as TGCAGTGCTAGAGATATTTGGATAGCGGGGAGACCCCAAGAGACCCAGTACTTC.

This rearrangement joins TRBV7-9 to TRBJ2-2, with D possibly matching TRBD1 (5 bases). CDR1 is SEHNR and CDR2 is FQNEAQ in the germline V gene (reference sequence). Deletions cut 4 bases from V and 6 bases from J, with 15 bases between. CDR3 size: 15 residues. As DNA, the CDR3 is TGTGCCAGCAGCTCCCAATCGACAGAACCCGGGGAGCTGTTTTTT. Translation: CASSSQSTEPGELFF.

In its sample, this clonotype was seen a few times. The chain links TRBV11-2 to TRBJ2-2; a weak D match, TRBD1 (5 bases). Per the germline V gene, CDR1 is SGHAT and CDR2 is FQNNGV. Trimming cost V 3 bases and J 1 base, with 12 bases left between them. The CDR3 covers 16 residues. The CDR3 DNA reads TGTGCCAGCAGCTTTGGGGAAGGGGTGAACACCGGGGAGCTGTTTTTT. Translated, it gives CASSFGEGVNTGELFF.

There are many counts of this clonotype. The CDR3 coding sequence is TGTGCCAGCAGTGAATCGGGGAGGGTTGGCTACACCTTC. This gives the protein CASSESGRVGYTF. This chain connects TRBV6-1 to TRBJ1-2; D remains ambiguous. Trimming stripped 2 bases from V and 7 bases from J, with 11 bases between. CDR3 length: 13 residues. CDR1 and CDR2 (germline): MNHNS, SASEGT.

This clonotype came up many times. The chain links TRBV7-2 to TRBJ1-5; the D is unclear. Germline V gives CDR1 SGHTA, CDR2 FQGNSA. V lost 4 bases, J lost 0 bases, and 7 bases lay in between. The CDR3 totals 14 residues. CDR3 in DNA: TGTGCCAGCAGCTCCGACCCTAGCAATCAGCCCCAGCATTTT. It translates to CASSSDPSNQPQHF.

J is TRBJ2-2 and V is TRBV24-1; D gene uncertain. The ends were cut back, 7 bases at V and 1 base at J, with 9 bases in the middle. The CDR3 has 14 residues. CDR1 and CDR2 (germline): KGHDR, SFDVKD. DNA for the CDR3: TGTGCCACCAGAGGACGGAAGAACACCGGGGAGCTGTTTTTT. This gives the protein CATRGRKNTGELFF.

Ten or more counts support this clonotype. The V gene is TRBV3-1, the J gene TRBJ1-1; 7 nucleotides match TRBD1. This CDR3 is 14 amino acids long. The V segment lost 3 bases and the J segment 4 bases; nucleotides outside the gene matches: 5. Looked up from germline, CDR1 is LGHDT and CDR2 is YNNKEL (reference sequence). The chain's CDR3 is CASSHYRTGTEAFF. In nucleotides, the CDR3 is TGTGCCAGCAGCCATTACCGGACAGGCACTGAAGCTTTCTTT.

The rearrangement joins TRBV5-1 to TRBJ1-2; D is uncertain. The length of the CDR3 is 15 residues. V lost 0 bases to trimming and J lost 3 bases, with 12 bases between them. Germline CDR1 is SGHRS and CDR2 is YFSETQ. CDR3 sequence: CASSLEVGQYYGYTF. The CDR3 bases are TGCGCCAGCAGCTTGGAAGTAGGGCAGTACTATGGCTACACCTTC.

This chain connects TRBV6-1 to TRBJ2-2; weak D call: TRBD2 (5 bases). The CDR3 is made up of 13 amino acids. Trimming removed 6 bases at V and 5 bases at J, with 10 bases between. Germline CDR1 and CDR2: MNHNS and SASEGT. In DNA, the CDR3 is TGTGCCAGCAGGGAGGTAGGAACCGGGGAGCTGTTTTTT. It translates to CASREVGTGELFF.

This clonotype was seen repeatedly, ten times or more. The DNA for the CDR3 is TGTGCCAGCAGTGGACAGAGAGCCGGGGAGCTGTTTTTT. This translates into CASSGQRAGELFF. The rearrangement uses TRBV6-1 and TRBJ2-2; possible D gene TRBD1, 5 bases. V shed 4 bases and J shed 6 bases, with 9 bases lying between them. The CDR3 has 13 residues. Germline-derived CDR1 and CDR2 are MNHNS and SASEGT.

Points on this clonotype: A single base separates this from a much larger clone, so it may be a read error. The chain has TRBV11-2 and TRBJ1-6; the D is unclear. Between the trimmed V and J ends, which lost 5 bases and 6 bases, there was a span of 8 bases. The germline V gene has CDR1 SGHAT and CDR2 FQNNGV. This CDR3 has 13 residues. CDR3 sequence reads: CASSGSANSPLHF. The CDR3 coding sequence is TGTGCCAGCAGCGGGTCGGCTAATTCACCCCTCCACTTT. Supplemented by reference TRBV11-2 and TRBJ1-6, the full variable domain reads EAGVAQSPRYKIIEKRQSVAFWCNPISGHATLYWYQQILGQGPKLLIQFQNNGVVDDSQLPKDRFSAERLKGVDSTLKIQPAKLEDSAVYLCASSGSANSPLHFGNGTRLTVT.

This clonotype occurred many times. The rearrangement uses TRBV6-1 and TRBJ1-2; D not certain. Trimming removed 6 bases at V and 2 bases at J, with 13 bases between. CDR3 length: 14 residues. Germline V gene data show CDR1 as MNHNS and CDR2 as SASEGT. CDR3 DNA: TGTGCCAGCAGGGAACCGGGAGGGAACTATGGCTACACCTTC. Protein sequence: CASREPGGNYGYTF.

This chain joins TRBV20-1 and TRBJ2-7; 11 positions match TRBD2. J lost 0 bases, V lost 7 bases, and 8 bases had no gene match. CDR3 length: 15 residues. CDR1 and CDR2 (germline): DFQATT, SNEGSKA (reference sequence). The DNA for the CDR3 is TGCAGTGTCCCGTTGACTAGCGGGATCTCCTACGAGCAGTACTTC. It encodes CSVPLTSGISYEQYF.

This clonotype was seen repeatedly, ten times or more. The chain couples TRBV14 to TRBJ1-2, with TRBD1 matching over 7 bases. V was pared by 0 bases and J by 4 bases, with 2 bases of the junction left unmatched. Germline-derived CDR1 and CDR2 are SGHDN and FVKESK. The length of the CDR3 is 14 residues. The CDR3 bases are TGTGCCAGCAGCCAAGATGGACAGGTCTATGGCTACACCTTC. Its protein is CASSQDGQVYGYTF.

There are many counts of this clonotype. V gene TRBV27 combines with J gene TRBJ1-1, with unresolved D. Deletions cut 10 bases from V and 1 base from J, with 7 bases between. The germline gives CDR1 MNHEY, CDR2 SMNVEV (reference sequence). CDR3 length: 11 residues. The CDR3: CATFANTEAFF. CDR3 nucleotides: TGTGCCACTTTCGCGAACACTGAAGCTTTCTTT.

In its sample, this clonotype was seen many times. This chain links TRBV6-2 or TRBV6-3 with TRBJ2-4; possibly TRBD2 for D (6 bases). Germline values: CDR1 MNHEY, CDR2 SVGEGT. The V and J ends lost 8 bases and 2 bases respectively, with 19 bases between them. This CDR3 has 16 amino acids. CDR3 amino acids: CASGEEGMGSKNIQYF. The CDR3 DNA reads as TGTGCCAGCGGGGAGGAGGGGATGGGGTCCAAAAACATTCAGTACTTC.

At least ten counts were recorded for this clonotype. This chain joins TRBV5-1 and TRBJ1-6; D is unresolved. Trimming took off 0 bases at V and 6 bases at J, with 10 bases between the two ends. Germline assignment: CDR1 SGHRS and CDR2 YFSETQ. CDR3 length: 15 amino acids. CDR3 sequence reads: CASSLEVEVNSPLHF. The CDR3 region has the DNA TGCGCCAGCAGCTTGGAGGTGGAAGTTAATTCACCCCTCCACTTT.

The table lists this clonotype with a few counts. The junction departs from germline at one end; a sequencing error may be responsible. The chain recombines TRBV9 with TRBJ2-5; 8 positions agree with TRBD1. The CDR3 length is 14 residues. Per germline, CDR1 SGDLS and CDR2 YYNGEE. CDR3 in amino acids: CSSSGTGGGETQYF. CDR3 bases: TGTTCCAGCAGCGGAACAGGGGGAGGAGAGACCCAGTACTTC.

The J gene is TRBJ1-5, the V gene TRBV11-2; D is ambiguous. The CDR3 extends over 14 amino acids. Germline V gene lookup returns CDR1 SGHAT and CDR2 FQNNGV. Trimming cost V 3 bases and J 7 bases, with 13 bases left between them. The CDR3 coding sequence is TGTGCCAGCAGCTTGAGATCAGGTCAACAGCCCCAGCATTTT. Its protein is CASSLRSGQQPQHF.